The present TCR beta chain was sequenced within a study of shared clonotypes between healthy human individuals. Study observations and caveats: A reduction in generation probabilities was seen for non-shared clonotypes relative to those shared by all four donors.

Concerning this clone itself: What it binds is not known.

The CDR3 length is 14 residues. CDR1 is SEHNR and CDR2 is FQNEAQ in the germline V gene (reference sequence). V lost 1 base to trimming and J lost 8 bases; unmatched junction nucleotides: 5. CD8 cells regarded as naive lacked CD45RO, were positively chosen for CCR7, and omitted terminally differentiated effector memory CD45RA+ cells. Sequencing was performed with immunoSEQ multiplex PCR; in TCRdb, only in-frame clones are kept and a portion is missing. The sample includes about 2 million clones, about 95% of them seen just once. This sequence joins TRBV7-9 and TRBJ2-1, with 7 bases lining up with TRBD1. This TCR derives from a man between 18 and 29 years old in good health. The sample consisted of naive CD8+ T cells sorted from blood. The CDR3 DNA reads as TGTGCCAGCAGCTTAGTCGACAGGGAGCATGAGCAGTTCTTC. It specifies CASSLVDREHEQFF. Variable domain in full (rest from reference TRBV7-9 and TRBJ2-1): DTGVSQNPRHKITKRGQNVTFRCDPISEHNRLYWYRQTLGQGPEFLTYFQNEAQLEKSRLLSDRFSAERPKGSFSTLEIQRTEQGDSAMYLCASSLVDREHEQFFGPGTRLTVL.